The TCR beta chain under discussion was sequenced for a study of CD8 T cells in ankylosing spondylitis. The V end lost 0 bases, the J end lost 0 bases, and 7 bases lay between the germline ends. The CDR3 totals 15 residues. Per the germline V gene, CDR1 is SGHRS and CDR2 is YFSETQ. This clonotype was seen many times. TCR beta libraries were made by quantitative 5'-RACE with molecular barcodes. TCRdb used MiXCR to reprocess the 5' RACE reads, holding one entry per CDR3 protein. The sample has about 130,000 distinct CDR3 sequences; about 6.5% are singletons. Sequenced input: blood, either unsorted or a sorted T cell fraction (not recorded which). This receptor was taken from a male donor with ankylosing spondylitis or in good health (not recorded which). The chain is built from TRBV5-1 and TRBJ2-4; D not resolved. CDR3 region: CASSLASLAKNIQYF. The DNA of the CDR3 is TGCGCCAGCAGCTTGGCTTCCCTAGCCAAAAACATTCAGTACTTC.